The 27 T cell receptor beta chains presented below share a single source sample, sequenced in a study of T cell responses to AZD1222 COVID-19 vaccine (dated by TCRdb to about 2021). Explained via the paper, the time point label denotes: about 28 days (+/-7) after the second vaccine dose. Per the publication, the treatment or condition label means: meningococcal conjugate vaccine given as trial control. The method was the immunoSEQ multiplex PCR assay. Not all clones reach the TCRdb copy of this immuneACCESS table, which keeps in-frame sequences only. Checked studies attribute under half of the gap to unresolved V genes and leave the rest unexplained. For this sample there are about 180,000 clones; 85% to 90% appear just once. Of the sample, roughly 4% falls within the top ten clones. The sequenced sample was peripheral blood, obtained 28 days after the second dose of the MenACWY control vaccine. The receptors derive from an adult who received the MenACWY meningococcal vaccine as a control.

The rearrangement uses TRBV25-1 and TRBJ1-2; tentatively, D is TRBD1 (5 bases). Deletions cut 1 base from V and 5 bases from J, with 11 bases between. Germline V gene data show CDR1 as MGHDK and CDR2 as SYGVNS. The CDR3 totals 14 residues. The CDR3 here is CASSESRGPYGYTF. The CDR3 nucleotides are TGTGCCAGCAGTGAATCAAGGGGTCCGTATGGCTACACCTTC.

The chain carries TRBV6-5 and TRBJ1-2; tentatively, D is TRBD1 (5 bases). CDR1 is MNHEY and CDR2 is SVGAGI in the germline V gene. The length of the CDR3 is 13 residues. With 6 bases removed from V and 4 bases from J, the gap between germline ends came to 12 bases. Written as DNA, the CDR3 is TGTGCCAGCAGCACCCAGGGTGGCTATGGCTACACCTTC. It translates to CASSTQGGYGYTF.

The chain has TRBV4-1 and TRBJ2-7; D is tentatively TRBD1 or TRBD2 (5 bases each). The V end lost 4 bases, the J end lost 2 bases, and 18 bases lay between the germline ends. Germline CDR1 reads MGHRA; CDR2 reads YSYEKL. This CDR3 has 16 residues. The CDR3 DNA is TGCGCCAGCAGCCTAACTACCGGGACGCGACCCTACGAGCAGTACTTC. This sequence encodes CASSLTTGTRPYEQYF.

The rearrangement joins TRBV19 to TRBJ1-5; 8 positions agree with TRBD1. The CDR3 totals 15 residues. V lost 6 bases and J lost 4; bases outside the gene matches: 8. Germline assignment: CDR1 LNHDA and CDR2 SQIVND (reference sequence). CDR3 protein: CASSPGTGLNQPQHF. CDR3 in DNA: TGTGCCAGTAGCCCCGGGACAGGCCTTAATCAGCCCCAGCATTTT.

This chain uses TRBV28 with TRBJ1-1; D might be TRBD1 (6 bases). V was clipped by 3 bases and J by 4 bases, with 12 bases between them. The germline V gene has CDR1 MDHEN and CDR2 SYDVKM. This CDR3 contains 14 residues. Here the CDR3 reads CASSLTGIGTEAFF. CDR3 DNA: TGTGCCAGCAGTTTGACAGGAATTGGCACTGAAGCTTTCTTT.

The chain carries TRBV10-3 and TRBJ1-1; D gene uncertain. The ends were cut back, 0 bases at V and 7 bases at J, with 9 bases in the middle. The CDR3 runs 13 residues. Germline V CDR1 and CDR2: ENHRY, SYGVKD. The CDR3: CAISESTEGEAFF. CDR3 in DNA: TGTGCCATCAGTGAGTCGACGGAGGGTGAAGCTTTCTTT.

The chain joins TRBV2 to TRBJ1-5; D call uncertain. The CDR3 is 14 residues long. Per germline, CDR1 SNHLY and CDR2 FYNNEI. Trimming removed 6 bases at V and 2 bases at J, with 11 bases between. The CDR3 loop is CASSGLVGNQPQHF. The CDR3 DNA reads TGTGCCAGCAGCGGGCTGGTTGGCAATCAGCCCCAGCATTTT.

V gene TRBV10-3 combines with J gene TRBJ2-1; the D gene is possibly TRBD2 (5 bases). Germline CDR1 ENHRY, CDR2 SYGVKD. The CDR3 loop spans 16 amino acids. CDR3 nucleotides: TGTGCAACGCTCCCGGGTGGAGAGGGTTCCTACAATGAGCAGTTCTTC. It is translated as CATLPGGEGSYNEQFF.

The rearrangement links TRBV5-6 to TRBJ2-5; D is unresolved. V lost 1 base and J 0 bases, leaving 10 bases between the germline ends. There are 15 residues in the CDR3. Germline V gene data show CDR1 as SGHDT and CDR2 as YYEEEE. This CDR3 reads CASSLRSVHQETQYF. The CDR3 DNA sequence: TGTGCCAGCAGCTTGCGATCGGTACACCAAGAGACCCAGTACTTC.

The chain carries TRBV4-1 and TRBJ2-4; the D gene is possibly TRBD2 (5 bases). V dropped 0 bases and J dropped 6 bases, with 9 bases sitting between them. Germline lookup yields CDR1 MGHRA and CDR2 YSYEKL. This CDR3 is 14 amino acids long. CDR3 protein: CASSQEGEGNIQYF. Here the CDR3 DNA reads TGCGCCAGCAGCCAAGAGGGCGAGGGAAACATTCAGTACTTC.

The chain has TRBV29-1 and TRBJ2-5; 8 bases line up with TRBD1. Germline CDR1 SQVTM, CDR2 ANQGSEA. The CDR3 runs 13 residues. V was pared by 4 bases and J by 2 bases, with 3 bases of the junction left unmatched. The DNA for the CDR3 is TGCAGCGTTGTTAGACAGGGGCAAGAGACCCAGTACTTC. Translated: CSVVRQGQETQYF.

This chain links TRBV5-1 with TRBJ1-1; D gene uncertain. CDR1 is SGHRS, CDR2 YFSETQ, per germline. The CDR3 is 14 amino acids. V was shortened by 6 bases and J by 1 base, with 13 bases between the two germline ends. The CDR3 spells CASTAGRGNTEAFF. The CDR3 coding sequence is TGCGCCAGCACCGCTGGGAGAGGGAACACTGAAGCTTTCTTT.

The rearrangement uses TRBV30 and TRBJ2-7; D gene unclear. Germline CDR1 reads GTSNPN; CDR2 reads SVGIG (reference sequence). The CDR3 is made up of 11 amino acids. With 1 base removed from V and 3 bases from J, the gap between germline ends came to 4 bases. The CDR3 nucleotides are TGTGCCTGGAGTGACAACTACGAGCAGTACTTC. Amino acids: CAWSDNYEQYF. Variable domain in full (rest from reference TRBV30 and TRBJ2-7): SQTIHQWPATLVQPVGSPLSLECTVEGTSNPNLYWYRQAAGRGLQLLFYSVGIGQISSEVPQNLSASRPQDRQFILSSKKLLLSDSGFYLCAWSDNYEQYFGPGTRLTVT.

This clone was found once. CDR3 sequence: CASSLAGIGGSGNQPQHF. The CDR3 DNA sequence: TGTGCCAGCAGCTTAGCGGGGATTGGGGGCAGTGGCAATCAGCCCCAGCATTTT. The chain combines TRBV7-8 with TRBJ1-5; D may be TRBD1 (6 bases). Germline loops: CDR1 SGHVS, CDR2 FQNEAQ. V lost 0 bases and J lost 2, with 17 bases in between. This CDR3 is 18 amino acids long.

The CDR3 region is CAWSVGRLALTGELFF. In DNA form, the CDR3 reads TGTGCCTGGAGTGTAGGGAGACTAGCGCTCACCGGGGAGCTGTTTTTT. The chain uses TRBV30 and TRBJ2-2; 8 bases are shared with TRBD2. This CDR3 has 16 amino acids. Germline V CDR1 and CDR2: GTSNPN, SVGIG (reference sequence). With 0 bases clipped from V and 4 bases from J, the junction kept 7 bases outside the gene matches.

The chain couples TRBV4-3 to TRBJ2-7; D gene unclear. Per the germline V gene, CDR1 is LGHNA and CDR2 is YSLEER. The V gene lost 0 bases and the J gene lost 3 bases, with 12 bases spanning the gap. The CDR3 has 15 residues. For the CDR3, the DNA is TGCGCCAGCAGCCAAGATCCCACGGTTAGCTACGAGCAGTACTTC. Amino acids: CASSQDPTVSYEQYF.

The chain uses TRBV29-1 and TRBJ1-5; the D is unclear. Deletions cut 4 bases from V and 0 bases from J, with 7 bases between. Per the germline V gene, CDR1 is SQVTM and CDR2 is ANQGSEA. The CDR3 extends over 13 amino acids. The CDR3 spells CSVGQNSNQPQHF. The CDR3 coding sequence is TGCAGCGTTGGACAAAATAGCAATCAGCCCCAGCATTTT.

This chain uses TRBV3-1 (or the pseudogene TRBV3-2) with TRBJ1-1, with 7 bases identical to TRBD1. From germline, CDR1 is LGHDT and CDR2 YNNKEL (reference sequence). The ends lost 1 base at V and 4 bases at J; junction bases unmatched: 3. The CDR3 has 14 amino acids. The CDR3 sequence is CASSQGAGGTEAFF. The CDR3 coding sequence is TGTGCCAGCAGCCAAGGAGCAGGGGGCACTGAAGCTTTCTTT.

The rearrangement joins TRBV28 to TRBJ1-1; possibly TRBD1 for D (6 bases). Trimming took 3 bases from V and 10 from J, leaving 15 bases between them. CDR1 MDHEN and CDR2 SYDVKM come from the germline V gene. The CDR3 length is 13 residues. CDR3 sequence: CASSFGAQGRAFF. In DNA form, the CDR3 reads TGTGCCAGCAGTTTCGGTGCACAGGGTCGAGCTTTCTTT.

The V call is TRBV18, the J call TRBJ1-6, with 7 bases identical to TRBD1. The CDR3 length is 17 residues. J lost 6 bases, V lost 2 bases, and 10 bases had no gene match. Germline CDR1 is KGHSH and CDR2 is LQKENI. In DNA form, the CDR3 reads TGTGCCAGCTCACCAGTTATGCCGGGACAGACTAATTCACCCCTCCACTTT. As protein: CASSPVMPGQTNSPLHF.

This clone occurred once. The rearrangement uses TRBV27 and TRBJ1-1; TRBD1 agrees at 7 bases. With V trimmed by 3 bases and J by 0 bases, 7 bases remained unmatched. Germline V gene lookup returns CDR1 MNHEY and CDR2 SMNVEV (reference sequence). The CDR3 runs to 16 residues. CDR3 sequence (DNA): TGTGCCAGCAGTTTCCACAGGGGACCAATGAACACTGAAGCTTTCTTT. It encodes CASSFHRGPMNTEAFF.

The rearrangement links TRBV19 to TRBJ1-5, with TRBD1 as a possible D gene (5 bases). This CDR3 contains 15 residues. The germline gives CDR1 LNHDA, CDR2 SQIVND (reference sequence). V lost 7 bases and J 5 bases, leaving 18 bases between the germline ends. This CDR3 reads CASTKRVQGDQPQHF. In DNA form, the CDR3 reads TGTGCCAGTACAAAAAGGGTCCAGGGAGATCAGCCCCAGCATTTT.

This chain uses TRBV5-5 with TRBJ1-4; TRBD1 agrees at 7 bases. In germline, CDR1 is SGHKS, CDR2 YYEKEE (reference sequence). V was clipped by 4 bases and J by 10 bases; unmatched bases: 13. The CDR3 consists of 15 residues. CDR3 DNA sequence: TGTGCCAGCAGCCCCCTGACAGGGCACGAGGGAAAACTGTTTTTT. This translates into CASSPLTGHEGKLFF.

V usage is TRBV6-5 and J usage is TRBJ1-2; D call uncertain. V lost 2 bases to trimming and J lost 1 base, with 5 bases between them. The CDR3 loop spans 13 amino acids. Germline lookup yields CDR1 MNHEY and CDR2 SVGAGI. The CDR3 DNA is TGTGCCAGCAGTTACATAGATAACTATGGCTACACCTTC. It translates to CASSYIDNYGYTF.

The V gene is TRBV4-1, the J gene TRBJ2-5; TRBD2 aligns across 8 bases. Germline CDR1 and CDR2: MGHRA and YSYEKL. The J segment lost 6 bases and the V segment lost 4 bases, leaving 7 bases of the junction unmatched. The CDR3 has 14 residues. CDR3 nucleotides: TGCGCCAGCAGCCCGGGAGGGGAGCGCCAGACCCAGTACTTC. Its translation: CASSPGGERQTQYF.

CDR3 in amino acids: CASTGGRNEQFF. In DNA form, the CDR3 reads TGTGCCAGCACCGGGGGGAGGAATGAGCAGTTCTTC. The chain joins TRBV7-2 to TRBJ2-1; TRBD2 agrees at 7 bases. The germline gives CDR1 SGHTA, CDR2 FQGNSA. The length of the CDR3 is 12 residues. The V gene end was trimmed by 7 bases and the J gene end by 7 bases; junction bases not matched to a gene: 4.

As concerns this clone: The junction shows a germline mismatch at one end, possibly a read error. The chain carries TRBV20-1 and TRBJ1-1; the D is unclear. The germline V gene encodes CDR1 DFQATT and CDR2 SNEGSKA (reference sequence). The CDR3 spans 10 residues. As DNA, the CDR3 is TGCAGTGCCAGAGGTACTGAAGCTTTCTTT. It codes for CSARGTEAFF.